These T cell receptor beta chains were read from a single sample in a study of T cell responses to AZD1222 COVID-19 vaccine. The protocol was immunoSEQ multiplex PCR, while the TCRdb copy is restricted to in-frame clones and leaves out a portion. The repertoire holds about 130,000 clones, with 75% to 90% as singletons. The sequencing used peripheral blood, collected on day 0 of AZD1222 vaccination. These receptors all stem from an adult in good health. The CDR3 runs from the conserved cysteine through the conserved F or W. Fields, in order: V gene, J gene, D gene, clone size, CDR3 protein, CDR3 DNA. D genes are given only for firm matches. The listing skips clone size in some rows; elsewhere it reads once, few, many or a size class.

V: TRBV5-1; J: TRBJ1-5; D: .; size: few; CDR3: CASSLSTGGQPQHF; DNA: TGCGCCAGCAGCTTATCAACTGGGGGTCAGCCCCAGCATTTT
V: TRBV18; J: TRBJ1-4; D: .; size: .; CDR3: CASSPDSRDEKLFF; DNA: TGTGCCAGCTCACCGGACAGCCGGGACGAAAAACTGTTTTTT
V: TRBV9; J: TRBJ2-7; D: TRBD1; size: .; CDR3: CASSVGQGAYEQYF; DNA: TGTGCCAGCAGCGTAGGACAGGGGGCCTACGAGCAGTACTTC
V: TRBV5-1; J: TRBJ2-5; D: .; size: .; CDR3: CASSLVGTKETQYF; DNA: TGCGCCAGCAGCTTGGTAGGGACAAAAGAGACCCAGTACTTC
V: TRBV7-9; J: TRBJ2-7; D: .; size: .; CDR3: CASSEDSFSYEQYF; DNA: TGTGCCAGCAGCGAGGACTCCTTCTCCTACGAGCAGTACTTC
V: TRBV7-8; J: TRBJ2-1; D: .; size: once; CDR3: CASSPQEGEQFF; DNA: TGTGCCAGCAGCCCCCAAGAGGGTGAGCAGTTCTTC
V: TRBV30; J: TRBJ1-5; D: .; size: once; CDR3: CAWKRRGHSNQPQHF; DNA: TGTGCCTGGAAGCGGCGGGGCCATAGCAATCAGCCCCAGCATTTT
V: TRBV5-8; J: TRBJ2-7; D: .; size: .; CDR3: CASSPRGWEQYF; DNA: TGTGCCAGCAGTCCAAGGGGTTGGGAGCAGTACTTC
V: TRBV7-9; J: TRBJ1-6; D: .; size: .; CDR3: CASSPRDYNSPLHF; DNA: TGTGCCAGCAGCCCACGGGACTATAATTCACCCCTCCACTTT
V: TRBV5-6; J: TRBJ1-5; D: .; size: .; CDR3: CASSLGDQPQHF; DNA: TGTGCCAGCAGCTTGGGGGATCAGCCCCAGCATTTT
V: TRBV28; J: TRBJ1-2; D: TRBD1; size: .; CDR3: CAVGGTGISGYTF; DNA: TGTGCCGTCGGCGGGACAGGGATTTCTGGCTACACCTTC